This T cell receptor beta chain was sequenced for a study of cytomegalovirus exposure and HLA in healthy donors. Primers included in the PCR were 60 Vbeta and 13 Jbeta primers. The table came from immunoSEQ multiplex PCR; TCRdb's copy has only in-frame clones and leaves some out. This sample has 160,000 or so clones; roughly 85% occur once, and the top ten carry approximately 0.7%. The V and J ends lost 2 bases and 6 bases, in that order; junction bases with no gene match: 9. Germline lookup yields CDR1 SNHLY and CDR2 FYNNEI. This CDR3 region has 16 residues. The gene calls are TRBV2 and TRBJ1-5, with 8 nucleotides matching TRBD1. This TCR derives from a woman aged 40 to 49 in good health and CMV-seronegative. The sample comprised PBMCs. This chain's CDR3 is CASSERQGARGQPQHF. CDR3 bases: TGTGCCAGCAGTGAAAGGCAGGGGGCCCGGGGTCAGCCCCAGCATTTT.